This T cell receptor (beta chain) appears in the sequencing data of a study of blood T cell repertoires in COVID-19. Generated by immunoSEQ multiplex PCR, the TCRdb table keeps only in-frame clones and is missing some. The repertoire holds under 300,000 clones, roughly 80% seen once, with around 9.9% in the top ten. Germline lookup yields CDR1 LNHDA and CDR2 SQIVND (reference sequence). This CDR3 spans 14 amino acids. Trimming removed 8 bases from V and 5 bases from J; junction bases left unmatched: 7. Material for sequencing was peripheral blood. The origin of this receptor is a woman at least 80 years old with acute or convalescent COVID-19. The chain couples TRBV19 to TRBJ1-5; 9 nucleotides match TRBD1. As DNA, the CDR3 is TGTGCCAGTGGCCGAACAGGGGGCCATCAGCCCCAGCATTTT. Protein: CASGRTGGHQPQHF.